The sequence of this T cell receptor beta chain was determined in a study of blood T cell repertoires in COVID-19. The V end lost 5 bases, the J end lost 6 bases, and 13 bases lay between the germline ends. The CDR3 spans 13 residues. CDR1 and CDR2 (germline): SGHTA, FQGTGA. Sequencing used immunoSEQ multiplex PCR; TCRdb keeps in-frame clones, though not all of them. Among about 270,000 clones listed, 70% to 90% were seen once. This sequence was found in a woman between 50 and 59 years old with acute COVID-19. The sequencing sample was made of PBMCs or T cells enriched from blood (not recorded which). The chain employs TRBV7-3 and TRBJ1-1, with TRBD1 as a possible D gene (5 bases). The CDR3, as DNA: TGTGCCAGCAGCGGCAGGGTTGGCGCTGAAGCTTTCTTT. Amino acid sequence: CASSGRVGAEAFF.